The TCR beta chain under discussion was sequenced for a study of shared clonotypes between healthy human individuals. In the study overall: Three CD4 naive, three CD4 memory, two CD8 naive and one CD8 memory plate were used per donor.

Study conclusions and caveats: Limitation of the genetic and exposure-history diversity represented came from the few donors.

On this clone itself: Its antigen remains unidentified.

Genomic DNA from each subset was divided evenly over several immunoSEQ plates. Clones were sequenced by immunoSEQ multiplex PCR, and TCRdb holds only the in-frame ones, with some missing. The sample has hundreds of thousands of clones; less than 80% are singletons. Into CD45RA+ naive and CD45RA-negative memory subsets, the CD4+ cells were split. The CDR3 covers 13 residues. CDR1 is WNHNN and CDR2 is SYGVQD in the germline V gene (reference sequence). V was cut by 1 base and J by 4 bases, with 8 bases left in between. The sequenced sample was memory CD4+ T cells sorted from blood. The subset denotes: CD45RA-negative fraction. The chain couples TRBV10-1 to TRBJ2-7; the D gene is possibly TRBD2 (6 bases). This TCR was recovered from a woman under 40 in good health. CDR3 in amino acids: CASSEFSGYEQYF. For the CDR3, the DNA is TGCGCCAGCAGTGAGTTTAGCGGTTACGAGCAGTACTTC.